Listed below are T cell receptor beta chains from one sample, sequenced in a study of cytomegalovirus exposure and HLA in healthy donors. Method: immunoSEQ multiplex PCR; TCRdb's copy keeps in-frame clones and lacks some. The sample lists roughly 150,000 clones; roughly nine tenths were seen once. The sample was PBMCs. These receptors originate from a young man in good health and CMV-seronegative. Both conserved end residues are part of each CDR3. D genes are given only for firm matches. Expanded clones are given a class, and other clones once, few, many or no size at all.

15 - TRBJ2-7 - TRBV4-2 CASSQAYRGSYEQYF TGTGCCAGCAGCCAAGCGTATAGGGGGTCCTACGAGCAGTACTTC
15 - TRBJ1-2 TRBD1 TRBV7-2 CASSPGQGARYGYTF TGTGCCAGCAGCCCTGGACAGGGTGCTCGGTATGGCTACACCTTC
16 once TRBJ2-7 TRBD2 TRBV9 CASSHPTSGGDDEQYF TGTGCCAGCAGCCATCCCACTAGCGGGGGGGACGACGAGCAGTACTTC
14 - TRBJ2-3 TRBD2 TRBV10-1 CASSVGGRIDTQYF TGCGCCAGCAGTGTGGGGGGGAGAATAGATACGCAGTATTTT
12 - TRBJ1-2 - TRBV29-1 CSDDLGSYGYTF TGCAGCGACGATCTGGGCTCGTATGGCTACACCTTC
13 - TRBJ2-5 TRBD2 TRBV5-4 CASSLAGRETQYF TGTGCCAGCAGTCTAGCGGGGAGGGAGACCCAGTACTTC
14 - TRBJ1-1 TRBD1 TRBV10-3 CAIKGTAMNTEAFF TGTGCCATCAAGGGGACAGCGATGAACACTGAAGCTTTCTTT
16 - TRBJ1-1 - TRBV7-9 CASSPGGGGRYTEAFF TGTGCCAGCAGCCCCGGCGGGGGGGGCCGGTACACTGAAGCTTTCTTT
13 - TRBJ2-2 TRBD2 TRBV7-7 CASRGLATGELFF TGTGCCAGCAGGGGACTAGCAACCGGGGAGCTGTTTTTT
15 - TRBJ1-5 - TRBV6-5 CASSYSAGYGQPQHF TGTGCCAGCAGTTACTCGGCAGGGTATGGTCAGCCCCAGCATTTT
14 - TRBJ2-7 TRBD1 TRBV5-4 CASSPGTGRYEQYF TGTGCCAGCAGCCCTGGGACAGGACGCTACGAGCAGTACTTC
13 once TRBJ2-5 - TRBV29-1 CSAGDSGWETQYF TGCAGCGCTGGAGATAGCGGCTGGGAGACCCAGTACTTC
14 - TRBJ2-2 TRBD1 TRBV7-6 CASTGTGSAGELFF TGTGCCAGCACCGGGACAGGGAGCGCCGGGGAGCTGTTTTTT
15 - TRBJ2-4 - TRBV5-4 CASSLAGQGKNIQYF TGTGCCAGCAGCTTGGCCGGTCAGGGCAAAAACATTCAGTACTTC
15 - TRBJ2-5 TRBD1 TRBV5-1 CASSLNTGGEETQYF TGCGCCAGCAGCTTAAACACAGGGGGCGAAGAGACCCAGTACTTC
13 - TRBJ2-3 TRBD1 TRBV19 CASSIQGADTQYF TGTGCCAGTAGTATCCAGGGGGCAGATACGCAGTATTTT
14 - TRBJ1-1 TRBD1 TRBV4-1 CASRETGVWTEAFF TGCGCCAGCAGGGAGACAGGGGTATGGACTGAAGCTTTCTTT
16 - TRBJ1-6 TRBD1 TRBV5-6 CASSLVGQGKNSPLHF TGTGCCAGCAGCTTGGTGGGACAGGGGAAAAATTCACCCCTCCACTTT
14 - TRBJ1-5 TRBD1 TRBV27 CASSHRDSNQPQHF TGTGCCAGCAGTCACCGGGACAGTAATCAGCCCCAGCATTTT
16 - TRBJ1-5 - TRBV7-7 CASSLATDKSNQPQHF TGTGCCAGCAGCTTAGCGACAGACAAGAGCAATCAGCCCCAGCATTTT
15 few TRBJ2-5 - TRBV6-5 CASSYTPGSQETQYF TGTGCCAGCAGTTACACCCCGGGATCGCAAGAGACCCAGTACTTC
14 - TRBJ2-5 - TRBV5-4 CASSPRTQQETQYF TGTGCCAGCAGCCCCCGGACTCAACAAGAGACCCAGTACTTC
12 - TRBJ2-3 - TRBV7-2 CASSYRVDTQYF TGTGCCAGCAGCTACAGGGTGGATACGCAGTATTTT
15 - TRBJ2-5 - TRBV4-2 CASSQDGGTIETQYF TGTGCCAGCAGCCAAGACGGGGGAACAATAGAGACCCAGTACTTC
15 - TRBJ1-1 TRBD1 TRBV5-4 CASSLGGTVNTEAFF TGTGCCAGCAGCTTGGGTGGGACAGTGAACACTGAAGCTTTCTTT
15 - TRBJ2-3 - TRBV9 CASSVVSGGTDTQYF TGTGCCAGCAGCGTAGTTAGCGGAGGCACAGATACGCAGTATTTT
14 - TRBJ2-2 - TRBV27 CASSLAGRHGELFF TGTGCCAGCAGTTTAGCAGGGAGGCACGGGGAGCTGTTTTTT
15 few TRBJ2-2 - TRBV5-1 CASSLGGANTGELFF TGCGCCAGCAGCTTGGGGGGCGCGAACACCGGGGAGCTGTTTTTT
14 - TRBJ2-5 - TRBV6-5 CASGRLGIRETQYF TGTGCCAGCGGGAGACTGGGAATTCGCGAGACCCAGTACTTC
16 once TRBJ2-7 - TRBV5-6 CASSIGWTVGSYEQYF TGTGCCAGCAGCATCGGTTGGACAGTAGGCTCCTACGAGCAGTACTTC
14 once TRBJ2-5 TRBD2 TRBV6-5 CASSSLAGEETQYF TGTGCCAGCAGTTCCTTAGCGGGGGAAGAGACCCAGTACTTC
15 - TRBJ2-1 - TRBV30 CAWSAQGLPGNEQFF TGTGCCTGGAGTGCCCAGGGCCTGCCTGGCAATGAGCAGTTCTTC
15 - TRBJ2-1 TRBD1 TRBV19 CASSVSRRGLVEQFF TGTGCCAGTAGTGTTTCCCGTAGGGGGCTGGTTGAGCAGTTCTTC
14 - TRBJ1-3 - TRBV25-1 CASSSLDSRNTIYF TGTGCCAGCAGTTCCCTCGACTCCAGAAACACCATATATTTT
14 once TRBJ2-7 TRBD1 TRBV6-5 CASSTGDTLLEQYF TGTGCCAGCAGTACAGGGGATACCCTATTAGAGCAGTACTTC